The next 27 T cell receptor beta chains were all read from a single sample in a study of blood T cell repertoires in COVID-19. TCRdb keeps only in-frame clones here, not all; method: immunoSEQ multiplex PCR. The data show a few hundred thousand clones, 70% to 90% seen once. Sequenced: PBMCs or T cells enriched from blood (not recorded which). These receptors were obtained from a young woman who had recovered from COVID-19.

The genes are TRBV18 and TRBJ1-1; D unclear. Germline CDR1 and CDR2: KGHSH and LQKENI. CDR3 length equals 14 residues. V gave up 3 bases and J gave up 3 bases, with 11 bases separating them. CDR3 nucleotide sequence: TGTGCCAGCTCACCCGTGAGGGCAGACACTGAAGCTTTCTTT. It is translated as CASSPVRADTEAFF.

V is TRBV6-5 and J is TRBJ2-7; TRBD1 is a possible D gene (5 bases). Trimming removed 7 bases at V and 1 base at J, with 11 bases between. Germline loops: CDR1 MNHEY, CDR2 SVGAGI. The CDR3 has 13 amino acids. The CDR3 DNA follows: TGTGCCAGCAAGGCAGGGCAATCCTACGAGCAGTACTTC. Translated: CASKAGQSYEQYF.

V gene TRBV5-1 combines with J gene TRBJ2-2; no definite D call. Germline V lookup: CDR1 SGHRS, CDR2 YFSETQ. V was cut by 2 bases and J by 4 bases, with 12 bases left in between. The CDR3 is 15 residues long. CDR3 sequence: CASSLSLTITGELFF. The CDR3 bases are TGCGCCAGCAGCTTAAGCCTAACCATCACCGGGGAGCTGTTTTTT.

This clone has a single count. The genes are TRBV5-1 and TRBJ1-2; 8 bases map to TRBD1. This CDR3 contains 15 residues. Germline V gives CDR1 SGHRS, CDR2 YFSETQ. Losses at the gene ends were 1 base for V and 4 bases for J; bases not matched to a gene: 6. DNA of the CDR3: TGCGCCAGCAGCTTGAAGGACAGGGTACTCTATGGCTACACCTTC. Amino acid sequence: CASSLKDRVLYGYTF.

The chain links TRBV6-5 to TRBJ1-5; possibly TRBD1 for D (5 bases). Germline CDR1 reads MNHEY; CDR2 reads SVGAGI. Trimming cost V 5 bases and J 4 bases, with 9 bases left between them. The CDR3 has 13 residues. CDR3 sequence: CASSTGINQPQHF. The CDR3 coding sequence is TGTGCCAGCAGTACAGGAATTAATCAGCCCCAGCATTTT.

In this sample, this clone turned up a few times. CDR3 residues: CASGAPTGVYGYTF. The CDR3 coding sequence is TGTGCTAGTGGGGCCCCGACAGGAGTCTATGGCTACACCTTC. J is TRBJ1-2 and V is TRBV12-5; possibly TRBD1 for D (6 bases). Germline V gene lookup returns CDR1 LGHNT and CDR2 FRNRAP. This CDR3 comprises 14 residues. V was shortened by 6 bases and J by 4 bases, with 15 bases between the two germline ends. The full variable domain, in which reference TRBV12-5 and TRBJ1-2 provide the parts outside the CDR3, is DARVTQTPRHKVTEMGQEVTMRCQPILGHNTVFWYRQTMMQGLELLAYFRNRAPLDDSGMPKDRFSAEMPDATLATLKIQPSEPRDSAVYFCASGAPTGVYGYTFGSGTRLTVV.

The rearrangement links TRBV3-1 (or the pseudogene TRBV3-2) to TRBJ1-2; D is ambiguous. Trimming pared 4 bases from V and 6 bases from J, leaving 18 bases between. Germline CDR1 is LGHDT and CDR2 is YNNKEL (reference sequence). This CDR3 is 15 amino acids long. The CDR3 loop is CASSPGPGIKDGYTF. The CDR3 DNA is TGTGCCAGCAGCCCCGGACCGGGAATCAAGGATGGCTACACCTTC.

The CDR3 nucleotides read TGTGCCAGCAGCTTAGTGGCAGGGCATGTGCCTAATGAAAAACTGTTTTTT. It is translated as CASSLVAGHVPNEKLFF. The chain couples TRBV7-9 to TRBJ1-4; perhaps TRBD1 as D (5 bases). V was cut by 1 base and J by 3 bases, with 15 bases left in between. The CDR3 runs to 17 residues. The germline gives CDR1 SEHNR, CDR2 FQNEAQ (reference sequence).

This chain connects TRBV2 to TRBJ1-1, with D uncertain. Germline loops: CDR1 SNHLY, CDR2 FYNNEI. The CDR3 contains 13 residues. The V and J ends lost 3 bases and 5 bases respectively, with 10 bases between them. Here the CDR3 reads CASSDSGWTEAFF. DNA of the CDR3: TGTGCCAGCAGTGATTCGGGTTGGACTGAAGCTTTCTTT.

The V and J genes are TRBV10-1 and TRBJ2-2, with a tentative D call TRBD2 (6 bases). Trimming left V 5 bases short and J 5 bases short, with 12 bases between. The CDR3 totals 14 residues. The V gene's germline CDR1 is WNHNN and CDR2 SYGVQD (reference sequence). The CDR3 DNA follows: TGCGCCAGCAGTACGGGGGAACTTACCGGGGAGCTGTTTTTT. It encodes CASSTGELTGELFF.

This clone was seen more than once but under ten times. The gene calls are TRBV30 and TRBJ1-4; D might be TRBD1 (6 bases). Trimming took off 1 base at V and 10 bases at J, with 13 bases between the two ends. The CDR3 consists of 13 residues. The germline gives CDR1 GTSNPN, CDR2 SVGIG (reference sequence). The DNA of the CDR3 is TGTGCCTGGAGTGCGGACAGCATTGGAAAACTGTTTTTT. This translates into CAWSADSIGKLFF.

This rearrangement joins TRBV6-5 to TRBJ1-1; TRBD1 matches 9 bases. In germline, CDR1 is MNHEY, CDR2 SVGAGI. Unmatched junction bases numbered 11, after V lost 8 bases and J lost 4 bases. The CDR3 totals 15 residues. The CDR3 loop is CASGRQGVFSTEAFF. DNA of the CDR3: TGTGCCAGCGGCCGACAGGGGGTTTTTTCCACTGAAGCTTTCTTT.

This clone was seen just once. This CDR3 is CASSAQAISGNTIYF. The CDR3 DNA is TGTGCCAGCAGCGCACAGGCGATCTCTGGAAACACCATATATTTT. The chain is built from TRBV7-2 and TRBJ1-3, with D possibly matching TRBD1 (5 bases). This CDR3 contains 15 residues. V lost 5 bases and J 0 bases, leaving 11 bases between the germline ends. Germline-derived CDR1 and CDR2 are SGHTA and FQGNSA.

This clone was seen only once. V and J are TRBV19 and TRBJ1-5, with a tentative D call TRBD1 (5 bases). V lost 7 bases and J 2 bases, leaving 15 bases between the germline ends. There are 15 residues in the CDR3. The germline gives CDR1 LNHDA, CDR2 SQIVND (reference sequence). CDR3: CASNGGNWGNQPQHF. CDR3 bases: TGTGCCAGTAACGGGGGTAACTGGGGCAATCAGCCCCAGCATTTT.

This clone was seen more than once but under ten times. The V and J genes are TRBV18 and TRBJ1-5; D remains ambiguous. CDR1 and CDR2 from the germline V gene are KGHSH and LQKENI. With 0 bases removed from V and 3 bases from J, the gap between germline ends came to 12 bases. The CDR3 extends over 16 amino acids. CDR3 region: CASSPPNQASNQPQHF. As DNA, the CDR3 is TGTGCCAGCTCACCACCTAATCAGGCCTCCAATCAGCCCCAGCATTTT.

This clone was seen once. The J gene is TRBJ2-7, the V gene TRBV6-2 or TRBV6-3; TRBD1 is a possible D gene (5 bases). V shed 5 bases and J shed 3 bases, with 8 bases lying between them. Germline assignment: CDR1 MNHEY and CDR2 SVGEGT. This CDR3 region has 12 residues. CDR3 in amino acids: CASSPQVYEQYF. CDR3 DNA: TGTGCCAGCAGTCCACAGGTCTACGAGCAGTACTTC.

This chain joins TRBV29-1 and TRBJ1-1; weak D call: TRBD1 (5 bases). The V end lost 7 bases, the J end lost 2 bases, and 14 bases lay between the germline ends. Germline V gives CDR1 SQVTM, CDR2 ANQGSEA. The CDR3 is 13 amino acids. CDR3 sequence: CSAPFGGNTEAFF. CDR3 DNA: TGCAGCGCCCCCTTCGGGGGAAACACTGAAGCTTTCTTT.

The gene calls are TRBV5-1 and TRBJ1-3; D is ambiguous. This CDR3 has 15 amino acids. The germline V and J ends were trimmed by 2 bases and 0 bases, with 9 bases remaining between them. The germline V gene encodes CDR1 SGHRS and CDR2 YFSETQ. CDR3 in DNA: TGCGCCAGCAGCTTTGTTGGGCCCTCTGGAAACACCATATATTTT. It specifies CASSFVGPSGNTIYF.

V gene TRBV5-1 combines with J gene TRBJ1-2; TRBD1 agrees at 8 bases. Losses at the gene ends were 3 bases for V and 1 base for J; bases not matched to a gene: 5. The CDR3 spans 15 residues. Germline V gives CDR1 SGHRS, CDR2 YFSETQ. The DNA for the CDR3 is TGCGCCAGCAGCTCAGGGACAGGAGGTAACTATGGCTACACCTTC. It encodes CASSSGTGGNYGYTF.

V and J are TRBV7-3 and TRBJ2-2, with 8 positions matching TRBD1. Trimming cost V 6 bases and J 4 bases; bases outside gene matches: 4. CDR1 and CDR2 from the germline V gene are SGHTA and FQGTGA. The CDR3 spans 14 residues. The CDR3 bases are TGTGCCAGCAGAACAGACAGGGGCACCGGGGAGCTGTTTTTT. Translation gives CASRTDRGTGELFF. The variable domain in full, with the rest retrieved from reference TRBV7-3 and TRBJ2-2, is GAGVSQTPSNKVTEKGKYVELRCDPISGHTALYWYRQSLGQGPEFLIYFQGTGAADDSGLPNDRFFAVRPEGSVSTLKIQRTERGDSAVYLCASRTDRGTGELFFGEGSRLTVL.

CDR3 DNA: TGTGCCAGCAGCTTGTTAATCGCCGGCTCGGGGGCTTTCTTT. It codes for CASSLLIAGSGAFF. The rearrangement links TRBV5-6 to TRBJ1-1; D gene unclear. The germline gives CDR1 SGHDT, CDR2 YYEEEE. This CDR3 has 14 residues. V was clipped by 1 base and J by 11 bases, with 18 bases between them.

This chain uses TRBV30 with TRBJ1-5, with D hard to call. V was clipped by 0 bases and J by 4 bases, with 10 bases between them. CDR1 is GTSNPN, CDR2 SVGIG, per germline (reference sequence). This CDR3 is 14 amino acids long. CDR3 loop: CAWSVRVGNQPQHF. The CDR3 coding sequence is TGTGCCTGGAGTGTGAGGGTTGGGAATCAGCCCCAGCATTTT.

In its sample, this clone was seen a few times. This chain connects TRBV9 to TRBJ1-1, with unresolved D. Germline V gene lookup returns CDR1 SGDLS and CDR2 YYNGEE. This CDR3 is 15 amino acids long. Trimming shortened V by 4 bases and J by 3 bases, and 16 bases separated the two germline ends. CDR3 loop: CASSFLPLEDTEAFF. Written as DNA, the CDR3 is TGTGCCAGCAGCTTCCTGCCTCTGGAGGACACTGAAGCTTTCTTT.

The chain couples TRBV6-6 to TRBJ1-3; 7 nucleotides agree with TRBD1. CDR1 is MNHNY, CDR2 SVGAGI, per germline (reference sequence). The CDR3 runs 15 residues. V gave up 6 bases and J gave up 4 bases; unmatched junction bases: 9. This CDR3 reads CASSVTGDPGNTIYF. CDR3 sequence (DNA): TGTGCCAGCAGCGTTACAGGGGACCCGGGAAACACCATATATTTT.

The sample holds a few counts of this clone. The rearrangement uses TRBV5-1 and TRBJ1-3; the D is unclear. The CDR3 spans 14 residues. Trimming pared 3 bases from V and 0 bases from J, leaving 7 bases between. Germline V gene data show CDR1 as SGHRS and CDR2 as YFSETQ. The CDR3 DNA sequence: TGCGCCAGCAGCTCGGTGAGCTCTGGAAACACCATATATTTT. Translated: CASSSVSSGNTIYF.

This rearrangement joins TRBV5-1 to TRBJ2-7; 10 bases are a match to TRBD2. The ends lost 0 bases at V and 3 bases at J; junction bases unmatched: 3. The CDR3 has 15 residues. From germline, CDR1 is SGHRS and CDR2 YFSETQ. CDR3 DNA: TGCGCCAGCAGCTTGGCAGTAGCGGGGGGCTACGAGCAGTACTTC. This translates into CASSLAVAGGYEQYF.

This clone has just one count. The chain has TRBV7-8 and TRBJ1-1; unclear D gene. CDR3 length: 14 amino acids. The V and J ends lost 3 bases and 1 base respectively, with 9 bases between them. CDR1 and CDR2 from the germline V gene are SGHVS and FQNEAQ. The CDR3 loop reads CASSLQASNTEAFF. The CDR3 DNA follows: TGTGCCAGCAGCTTGCAGGCATCGAACACTGAAGCTTTCTTT.